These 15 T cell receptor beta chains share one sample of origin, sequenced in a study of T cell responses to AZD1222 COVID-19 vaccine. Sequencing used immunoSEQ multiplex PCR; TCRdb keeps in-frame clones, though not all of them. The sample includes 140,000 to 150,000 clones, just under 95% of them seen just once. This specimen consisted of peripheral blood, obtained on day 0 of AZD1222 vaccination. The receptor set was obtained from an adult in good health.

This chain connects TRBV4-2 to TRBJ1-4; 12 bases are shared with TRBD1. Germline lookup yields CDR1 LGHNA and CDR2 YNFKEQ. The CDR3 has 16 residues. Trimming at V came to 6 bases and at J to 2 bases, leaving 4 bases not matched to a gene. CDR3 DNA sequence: TGTGCCAGCAGTTCCGGGACAGGGGGCACTAATGAAAAACTGTTTTTT. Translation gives CASSSGTGGTNEKLFF.

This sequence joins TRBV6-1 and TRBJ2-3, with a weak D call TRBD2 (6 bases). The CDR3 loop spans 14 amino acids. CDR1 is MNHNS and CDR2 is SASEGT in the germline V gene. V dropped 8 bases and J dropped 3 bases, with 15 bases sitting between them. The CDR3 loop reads CASGGSGETDTQYF. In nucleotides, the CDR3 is TGTGCCAGCGGAGGGAGCGGAGAAACAGATACGCAGTATTTT.

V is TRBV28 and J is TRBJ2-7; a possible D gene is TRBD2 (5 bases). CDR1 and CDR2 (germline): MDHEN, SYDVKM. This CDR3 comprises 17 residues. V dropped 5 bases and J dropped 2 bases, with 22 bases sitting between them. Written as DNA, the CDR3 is TGTGCCAGCAGTCCACCACCCGGGAAGGGCCACGCCTACGAGCAGTACTTC. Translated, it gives CASSPPPGKGHAYEQYF. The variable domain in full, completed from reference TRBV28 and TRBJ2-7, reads DVKVTQSSRYLVKRTGEKVFLECVQDMDHENMFWYRQDPGLGLRLIYFSYDVKMKEKGDIPEGYSVSREKKERFSLILESASTNQTSMYLCASSPPPGKGHAYEQYFGPGTRLTVT.

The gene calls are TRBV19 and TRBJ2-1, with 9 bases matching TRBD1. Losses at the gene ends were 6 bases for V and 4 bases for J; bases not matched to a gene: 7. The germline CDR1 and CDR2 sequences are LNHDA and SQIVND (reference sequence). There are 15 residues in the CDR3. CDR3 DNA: TGTGCCAGTAGCCCCACAGGGGGCGATTACAATGAGCAGTTCTTC. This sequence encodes CASSPTGGDYNEQFF.

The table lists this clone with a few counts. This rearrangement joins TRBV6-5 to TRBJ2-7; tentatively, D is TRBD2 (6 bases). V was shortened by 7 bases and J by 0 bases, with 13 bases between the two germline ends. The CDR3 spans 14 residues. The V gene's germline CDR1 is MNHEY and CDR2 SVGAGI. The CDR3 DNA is TGTGCCAGCAATGGGGAGGCGGTCTCCTACGAGCAGTACTTC. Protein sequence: CASNGEAVSYEQYF.

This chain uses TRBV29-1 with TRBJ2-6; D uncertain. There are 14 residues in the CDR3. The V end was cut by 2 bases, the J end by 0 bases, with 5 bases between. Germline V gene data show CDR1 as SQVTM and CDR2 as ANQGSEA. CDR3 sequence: CSVEQSSGANVLTF. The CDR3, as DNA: TGCAGCGTTGAACAGAGCTCTGGGGCCAACGTCCTGACTTTC. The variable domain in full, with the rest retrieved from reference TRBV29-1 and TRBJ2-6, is SAVISQKPSRDICQRGTSLTIQCQVDSQVTMMFWYRQQPGQSLTLIATANQGSEATYESGFVIDKFPISRPNLTFSTLTVSNMSPEDSSIYLCSVEQSSGANVLTFGAGSRLTVL.

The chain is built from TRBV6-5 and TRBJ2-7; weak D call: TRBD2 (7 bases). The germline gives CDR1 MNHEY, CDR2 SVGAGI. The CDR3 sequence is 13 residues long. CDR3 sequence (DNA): TGTGCGTATAAGGGGGGGCATCGGCACGAGCAGTACTTC. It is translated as CAYKGGHRHEQYF.

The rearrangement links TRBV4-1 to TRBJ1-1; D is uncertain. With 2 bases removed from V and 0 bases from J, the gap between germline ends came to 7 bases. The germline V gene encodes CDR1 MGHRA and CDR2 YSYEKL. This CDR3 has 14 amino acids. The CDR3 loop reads CASSQWRMNTEAFF. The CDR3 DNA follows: TGCGCCAGCAGCCAATGGCGCATGAACACTGAAGCTTTCTTT.

For the CDR3, the DNA is TGCGCCAGCCTTGAGACTAGCGGGACCACCGGGGAGCTGTTTTTT. Protein: CASLETSGTTGELFF. This chain connects TRBV5-1 to TRBJ2-2; TRBD2 matches at 11 bases. The CDR3 spans 15 residues. With 7 bases clipped from V and 4 bases from J, the junction kept 6 bases outside the gene matches. Germline V lookup: CDR1 SGHRS, CDR2 YFSETQ.

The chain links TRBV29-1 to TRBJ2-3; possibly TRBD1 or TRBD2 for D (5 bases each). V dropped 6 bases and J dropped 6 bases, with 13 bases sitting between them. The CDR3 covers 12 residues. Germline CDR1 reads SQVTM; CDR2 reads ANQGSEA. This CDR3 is CSVWGPSDTQYF. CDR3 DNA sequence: TGCAGCGTCTGGGGACCGTCTGATACGCAGTATTTT.

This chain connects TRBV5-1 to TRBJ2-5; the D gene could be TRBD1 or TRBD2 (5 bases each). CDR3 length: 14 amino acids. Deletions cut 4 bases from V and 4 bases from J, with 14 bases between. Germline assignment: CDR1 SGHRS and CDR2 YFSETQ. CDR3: CASSRGQEGETQYF. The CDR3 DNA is TGCGCCAGCAGCCGCGGACAAGAGGGAGAGACCCAGTACTTC. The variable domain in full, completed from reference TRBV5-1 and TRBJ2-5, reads KAGVTQTPRYLIKTRGQQVTLSCSPISGHRSVSWYQQTPGQGLQFLFEYFSETQRNKGNFPGRFSGRQFSNSRSEMNVSTLELGDSALYLCASSRGQEGETQYFGPGTRLLVL.

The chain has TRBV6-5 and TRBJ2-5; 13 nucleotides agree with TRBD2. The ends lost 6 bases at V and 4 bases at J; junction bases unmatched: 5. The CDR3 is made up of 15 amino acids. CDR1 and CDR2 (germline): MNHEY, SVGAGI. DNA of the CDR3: TGTGCCAGCAGCCGGGGACTAGCGGGGCGAGAGACCCAGTACTTC. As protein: CASSRGLAGRETQYF.

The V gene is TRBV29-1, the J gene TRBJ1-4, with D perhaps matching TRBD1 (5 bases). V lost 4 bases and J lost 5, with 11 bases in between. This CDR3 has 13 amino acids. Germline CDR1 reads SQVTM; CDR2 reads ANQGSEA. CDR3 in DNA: TGCAGCGTTGTCCGGGGGGGGAATGAAAAACTGTTTTTT. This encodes CSVVRGGNEKLFF.

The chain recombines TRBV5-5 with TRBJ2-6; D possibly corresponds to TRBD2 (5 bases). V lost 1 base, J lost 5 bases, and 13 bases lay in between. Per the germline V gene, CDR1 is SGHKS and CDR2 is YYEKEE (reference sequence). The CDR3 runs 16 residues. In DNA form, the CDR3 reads TGTGCCAGCAGCTTGCCCGGGGTATCTTGGGCCAACGTCCTGACTTTC. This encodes CASSLPGVSWANVLTF.

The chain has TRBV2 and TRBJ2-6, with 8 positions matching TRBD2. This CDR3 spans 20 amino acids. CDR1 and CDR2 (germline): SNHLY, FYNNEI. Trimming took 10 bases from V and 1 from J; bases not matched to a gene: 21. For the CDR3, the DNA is TGTGCCACGCGCCTGGGGAGGGCTAGCGGGCTACTATCTGGGGCCAACGTCCTGACTTTC. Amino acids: CATRLGRASGLLSGANVLTF.